This T cell receptor (beta chain) was documented in a study of blood T cell repertoires in COVID-19. The wider study: Sites in the United States, Italy and Spain provided acute and convalescent COVID-19 samples.

Germline V gene sequence: CDR1 SGHNT, CDR2 YYREEE (reference sequence). With V trimmed by 3 bases and J by 10 bases, 7 bases remained unmatched. The CDR3 is 15 amino acids. As originally analysed: The authors estimated nucleated cell counts from reference gene primer amplification. The repertoire was sequenced with immunoSEQ multiplex PCR; TCRdb's copy has only in-frame clones and lacks some. V and J calls plus clone size are reproduced from that table; the DNA served to infer D and trimming. The sample contains over 200,000 clones, roughly 90% of which appear only once. The rearrangement joins TRBV5-4 to TRBJ1-6; TRBD1 agrees at 10 bases. The TCR was taken from a man in his 60s who had recovered from COVID-19. The sample consisted of peripheral blood. In DNA, the CDR3 is TGTGCCAGCAGCTGGGACAGGGGAAAGGGCTCACCCCTCCACTTT. Its protein product is CASSWDRGKGSPLHF. Supplemented by reference TRBV5-4 and TRBJ1-6, the full variable domain reads ETGVTQSPTHLIKTRGQQVTLRCSSQSGHNTVSWYQQALGQGPQFIFQYYREEENGRGNFPPRFSGLQFPNYSSELNVNALELDDSALYLCASSWDRGKGSPLHFGNGTRLTVT.